This T cell receptor (beta chain) was captured in a study of Ad26.COV2.S vaccination and SARS-CoV-2 variants. Clones were read by immunoSEQ multiplex PCR, and TCRdb kept only the in-frame ones, dropping some. Of almost 400,000 clones listed, roughly 90% are singletons. Treatment of the sample: about 20 received Ad26.COV2.S at low or high dose, single or two shots; five or six received placebo; per-sample allocation not given. Samples were taken on day 63 after the first vaccine or placebo injection. Germline CDR1 MDHEN, CDR2 SYDVKM. The length of the CDR3 is 14 residues. Trimming removed 5 bases from V and 7 bases from J; junction bases left unmatched: 2.

The chain carries TRBV28 and TRBJ2-1; 13 nucleotides agree with TRBD2. The source of this sequence is a person aged 18-60 years who received the Ad26.COV2.S COVID-19 vaccine or a placebo. This sample comprised peripheral blood, obtained in a trial of Ad26.COV2.S vaccine versus placebo. The CDR3 sequence is CASSRTSGRNEQFF. For the CDR3, the DNA is TGTGCCAGCAGTCGGACTAGCGGGAGAAATGAGCAGTTCTTC.